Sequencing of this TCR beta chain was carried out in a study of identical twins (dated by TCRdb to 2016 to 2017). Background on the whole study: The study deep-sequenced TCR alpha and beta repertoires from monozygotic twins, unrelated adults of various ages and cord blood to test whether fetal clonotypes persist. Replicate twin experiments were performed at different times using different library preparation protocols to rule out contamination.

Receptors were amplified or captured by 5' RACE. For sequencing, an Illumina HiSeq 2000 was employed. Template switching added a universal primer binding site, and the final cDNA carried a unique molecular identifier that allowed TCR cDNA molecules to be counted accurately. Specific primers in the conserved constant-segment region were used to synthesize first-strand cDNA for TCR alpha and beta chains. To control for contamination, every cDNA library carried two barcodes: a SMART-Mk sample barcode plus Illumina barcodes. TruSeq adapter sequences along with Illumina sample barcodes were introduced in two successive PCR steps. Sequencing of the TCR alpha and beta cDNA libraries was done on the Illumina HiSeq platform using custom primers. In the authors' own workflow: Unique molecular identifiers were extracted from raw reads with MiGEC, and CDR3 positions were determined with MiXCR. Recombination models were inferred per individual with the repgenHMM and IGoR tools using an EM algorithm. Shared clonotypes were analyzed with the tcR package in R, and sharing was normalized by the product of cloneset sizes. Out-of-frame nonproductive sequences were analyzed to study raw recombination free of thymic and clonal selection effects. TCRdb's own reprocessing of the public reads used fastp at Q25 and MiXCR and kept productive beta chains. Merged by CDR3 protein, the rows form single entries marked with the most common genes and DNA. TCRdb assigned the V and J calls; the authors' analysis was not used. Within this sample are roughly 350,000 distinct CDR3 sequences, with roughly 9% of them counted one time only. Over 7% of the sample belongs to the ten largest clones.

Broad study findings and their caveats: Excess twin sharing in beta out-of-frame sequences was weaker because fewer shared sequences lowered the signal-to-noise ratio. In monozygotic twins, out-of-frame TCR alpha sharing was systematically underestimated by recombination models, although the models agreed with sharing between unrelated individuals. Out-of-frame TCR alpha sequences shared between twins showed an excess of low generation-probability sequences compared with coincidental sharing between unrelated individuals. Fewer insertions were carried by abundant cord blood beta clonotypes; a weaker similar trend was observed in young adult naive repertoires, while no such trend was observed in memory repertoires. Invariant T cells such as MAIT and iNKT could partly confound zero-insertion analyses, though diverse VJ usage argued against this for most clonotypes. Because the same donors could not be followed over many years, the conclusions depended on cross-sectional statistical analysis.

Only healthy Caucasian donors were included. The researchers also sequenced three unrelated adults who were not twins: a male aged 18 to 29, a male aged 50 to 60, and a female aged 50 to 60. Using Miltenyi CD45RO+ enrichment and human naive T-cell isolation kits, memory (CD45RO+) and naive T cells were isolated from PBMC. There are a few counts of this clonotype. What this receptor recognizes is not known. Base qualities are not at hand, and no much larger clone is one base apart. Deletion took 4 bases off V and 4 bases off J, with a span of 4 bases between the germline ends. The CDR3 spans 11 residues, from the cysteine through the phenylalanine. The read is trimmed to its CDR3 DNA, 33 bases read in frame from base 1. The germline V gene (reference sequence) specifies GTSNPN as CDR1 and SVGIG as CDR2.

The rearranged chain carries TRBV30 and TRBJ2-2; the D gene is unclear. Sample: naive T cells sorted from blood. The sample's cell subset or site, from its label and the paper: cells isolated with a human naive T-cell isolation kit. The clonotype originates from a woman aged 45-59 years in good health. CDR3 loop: CAWTRTGELFF. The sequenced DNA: TGTGCCTGGACTCGCACCGGGGAGCTGTTTTTT.